This T cell receptor beta chain was obtained from a study of regulatory T cells in long-lasting Graves disease. Study-wide results and caveats: Persistent cases favored TRBV28, TRBJ1-2 and TRBJ2-5.

V was clipped by 4 bases and J by 5 bases, with 8 bases between them. In germline, CDR1 is SGHAT, CDR2 FQNNGV. This CDR3 region has 12 residues. At least ten counts were recorded for this clonotype. The antigen remains undetermined. Arm-PCR of CDR3 regions and iRepertoire HTBI primers were used to build TCR beta libraries. TCRdb redid the calling of the multiplex PCR reads with MiXCR, one entry per CDR3 protein. Among hundreds of thousands of distinct CDR3 sequences listed, roughly 21% were seen once. Time point denoted: persistent/refractory GD, antithyroid drugs over 5 years with positive TRAb. Isolated PBMC RNA provided the starting material for the TCR library. Graves' disease was diagnosed by American Thyroid Association guidelines. All patients originated from an endocrinology department located in Xi'an, China.

The V gene is TRBV11-2, the J gene TRBJ2-5; D is undetermined. This clonotype originated in a female donor with Graves disease. This sample comprised peripheral blood mononuclear cells (PBMCs), obtained when the disease was refractory, from a patient treated with antithyroid drugs. The CDR3 region has the DNA TGTGCCAGCAGCTCCCTTGGGGAGACCCAGTACTTC. Translation: CASSSLGETQYF.